This record looks at one TCR beta chain sequence and its context. Antigen: not known. The data were taken from a study of regulatory T cells in long-lasting Graves disease. Across the whole study: It was over 5 years of antithyroid drugs, with positive TSH receptor antibodies, that meant persistent Graves' disease.

Points from the study as a whole: Persistent patients had a count of shared public clonotypes (about 2,500) that exceeded that of new patients (around 1,000). Analyses excluded thyroid tissue, covering peripheral blood alone.

Construction of TCR beta libraries relied on iRepertoire HTBI primers and on Arm-PCR targeting CDR3 regions. Using its own MiXCR run on the multiplex PCR reads, TCRdb lists one record per CDR3 protein. This table has some 340,000 distinct CDR3 sequences, 20% to 25% appearing once. The CDR3 loop spans 16 amino acids. V lost 3 bases and J lost 2, with 14 bases in between. CDR1 and CDR2 from the germline V gene are MGHDK and SYGVNS. Specified time point: persistent/refractory GD, antithyroid drugs over 5 years with positive TRAb. With RNA extracted from PBMCs as input, the TCR library was made. The patient group derived from an endocrinology department in Xi'an, China.

The source material was peripheral blood mononuclear cells (PBMCs), sampled when the disease was refractory, from a patient treated with antithyroid drugs. The V call is TRBV25-1, the J call TRBJ1-3, with D tentatively TRBD1 (6 bases). The sequence was collected from a woman between 40 and 50 years old with Graves disease. This CDR3 is CASSDAQGIAGNTIYF. For the CDR3, the DNA is TGTGCCAGCAGTGACGCTCAGGGGATCGCTGGAAACACCATATATTTT.